The clone carrying this TCR beta chain showed up just a few times. The V gene's germline CDR1 is WNHNN and CDR2 SYGVQD (reference sequence). Trimming stripped 0 bases from V and 1 base from J, with 11 bases between. This CDR3 is built from 16 residues. Only in-frame clones appear in the TCRdb table, and some are missing; sequencing was by immunoSEQ multiplex PCR. The profile shows 150,000 to 200,000 clones, around 83% of them singletons. The data were taken from a study of blood T cell repertoires in COVID-19. Input material: PBMCs or T cells enriched from blood (not recorded which). The chain joins TRBV10-1 to TRBJ2-3; the D gene is possibly TRBD2 (6 bases). This sequence originates from a man in his forties or fifties who had recovered from COVID-19. CDR3 sequence reads: CASSESSGVGTDTQYF. In DNA form, the CDR3 reads TGCGCCAGCAGTGAGTCGTCGGGGGTCGGCACAGATACGCAGTATTTT.